What follows are 8 T cell receptor beta chains derived from one specimen sequenced in a study of molecular identifiers for immune sequencing clone quantification. MiXCR, run by TCRdb on the PCR reads, gives a single entry per CDR3 protein. The sample has roughly 71,000 distinct CDR3 sequences, roughly 18% seen once. Sequencing was done on a sample of naive CD8+ T cells from blood, with Jurkat cell RNA spiked in. Subset specified: FACS-sorted CD8+CD4-CCR7+CD45RA+ naive T cells. The receptors were sampled from a human donor in good health. Some libraries in this study had Jurkat cell RNA spiked in.

The table lists this clonotype with many counts. The chain joins TRBV10-3 to TRBJ2-7; D assignment may be TRBD1 or TRBD2 (5 bases each). Trimming pared 1 base from V and 0 bases from J, leaving 7 bases between. CDR3 length: 14 residues. Per the germline V gene, CDR1 is ENHRY and CDR2 is SYGVKD. CDR3 in amino acids: CAISEWDDSYEQYF. The CDR3 region has the DNA TGTGCCATCAGTGAGTGGGACGACTCCTACGAGCAGTACTTC.

A word on this clonotype: A much bigger clone sits one base away, suggesting this may be a read error. This chain joins TRBV29-1 and TRBJ2-4, with 11 bases fitting TRBD1. Germline V gives CDR1 SQVTM, CDR2 ANQGSEA. The CDR3 contains 13 residues. In DNA form, the CDR3 reads TGCAGCGCTGCCGGGACAGGGGGGGACATTCGGTACTTC. Its translation: CSAAGTGGDIRYF.

About this clonotype: The missing conserved phenylalanine or tryptophan at the end of this CDR3 makes a read error likely. The chain recombines TRBV14 with TRBJ2-4; TRBD1 matches at 7 bases. The CDR3 sequence is 17 residues long. Germline values: CDR1 SGHDN, CDR2 FVKESK. For the CDR3, the DNA is TGCGCCAGCAGCCAAGGACAGGAGAGACTAGCCAAAAACATTCAGTACGTC. Residues: CASSQGQERLAKNIQYV.

Worth noting for this clonotype: A read error may account for a junction end that differs from germline. The chain recombines TRBV10-3 with TRBJ2-3; TRBD1 is a possible D gene (6 bases). CDR3 length: 16 residues. Germline assignment: CDR1 ENHRY and CDR2 SYGVKD. CDR3 nucleotide sequence: TGTGCCATCAGCGGAAAGCCAGGGGACCCCACAGATGCGCAGTATTTT. Amino acids: CAISGKPGDPTDAQYF.

On this clonotype itself: The conserved final phenylalanine or tryptophan is absent from the CDR3, which likely points to a read error. The chain combines TRBV20-1 with TRBJ1-1; D gene unclear. Deletions cut 6 bases from V and 0 bases from J, with 14 bases between. CDR1 is DFQATT and CDR2 is SNEGSKA in the germline V gene (reference sequence). The CDR3 length is 14 residues. The CDR3 spells CSASDVRMNTEAFL. Here the CDR3 DNA reads TGCAGTGCGAGTGACGTCAGGATGAACACTGAAGCTTTCCTT.

This clonotype appeared a few times. Just one base apart from a much larger clone, this may be a read error. It is likely a read error, because the conserved phenylalanine at the end of the CDR3 is missing. The chain recombines TRBV9 with TRBJ2-2, with 7 nucleotides matching TRBD1. The CDR3 sequence is 13 residues long. In germline, CDR1 is SGDLS, CDR2 YYNGEE. With 2 bases clipped from V and 6 bases from J, the junction kept 1 base outside the gene matches. CDR3 DNA: TGTGCCAGCAGCGTTACAGGGGCCGGGGAGCTGTTTCTT. Protein sequence: CASSVTGAGELFL.

There are many counts of this clonotype. The DNA of the CDR3 is TGTGCCAGCAGTTTACCCGGTTCTGAAGCTTTCTTT. This codes for CASSLPGSEAFF. The chain carries TRBV27 and TRBJ1-1; D not certain. The CDR3 has 12 residues. CDR1 and CDR2 from the germline V gene are MNHEY and SMNVEV (reference sequence). The V end lost 2 bases, the J end lost 6 bases, and 7 bases lay between the germline ends.

The V and J genes are TRBV27 and TRBJ2-7, with D possibly TRBD2 on 6 matching bases. The CDR3 is made up of 17 amino acids. CDR1 MNHEY and CDR2 SMNVEV come from the germline V gene (reference sequence). Trimming removed 4 bases at V and 0 bases at J, with 19 bases between. The CDR3 DNA reads TGTGCCAGCAGTTCCCGGGGCTCGACGGGAGTCTCCTACGAGCAGTACTTC. Encoded protein: CASSSRGSTGVSYEQYF.